This TCR beta chain derives from a study of blood T cells in healthy people across ages. Study observations and caveats: Diversity estimates drawn from one million T cells were deemed underestimates.

With each sample, at least 5 micrograms of total RNA were extracted. A J-beta primer mix and a sample-barcoded 5' primer were used in a second PCR of roughly 7 to 12 cycles. TCRdb analysed the 5' RACE reads with MiXCR anew, one entry per CDR3 protein. The sample includes 750,000 or so distinct CDR3 sequences, roughly 25% of them seen just once. The CDR3 spans 16 residues. The germline V gene encodes CDR1 MDHEN and CDR2 SYDVKM. V was trimmed by 4 bases and J by 4 bases, leaving 17 bases between them. About this clonotype: Its specificity is not known.

The data also belong to a second study, concerning T cells of mothers and their children. This second study says: Healthy Caucasian mothers, a few in number, and their six children were the donors.

The material sequenced was blood. The TCR comes from a boy younger than 18 in good health. V gene TRBV28 combines with J gene TRBJ1-3; D is possibly TRBD1 (5 bases). The CDR3 DNA reads as TGTGCCAGCAGTTATCCGGGACGAGGAGAGGGAAACACCATATATTTT. Its translation: CASSYPGRGEGNTIYF.